The 6 T cell receptor beta chains in this list originate from one sample, sequenced in a study of PD-1 blockade in classical Hodgkin lymphoma. Sequencing was performed with immunoSEQ multiplex PCR; in TCRdb, only in-frame clones are kept and a portion is missing. The profile shows about 30,000 clones, roughly four fifths of them singletons. Time point specified: cycle 4 day 1 (C4D1), after 5 to 7 weeks of nivolumab. Following autologous stem cell transplantation, relapse occurred in every patient, and exposure to brentuximab vedotin varied. The starting material was peripheral blood mononuclear cells (PBMCs), obtained before the fourth cycle of nivolumab. The receptors shown here come from a human donor with classical Hodgkin lymphoma.

The J gene is TRBJ1-2, the V gene TRBV7-2, with TRBD1 as a possible D gene (6 bases). The germline V gene encodes CDR1 SGHTA and CDR2 FQGNSA. The CDR3 has 14 amino acids. V lost 3 bases and J 7 bases, leaving 15 bases between the germline ends. CDR3 amino acids: CASSLGANKFGYTF. The CDR3 DNA reads TGTGCCAGCAGCTTGGGGGCGAATAAATTTGGCTACACCTTC.

The chain carries TRBV30 and TRBJ2-1; possible D gene TRBD2, 6 bases. Trimming took 0 bases from V and 4 from J, leaving 19 bases between them. The germline V gene has CDR1 GTSNPN and CDR2 SVGIG (reference sequence). CDR3 length: 17 amino acids. Here the CDR3 reads CAWSVGPAGGSYNEQFF. CDR3 DNA: TGTGCCTGGAGTGTAGGTCCAGCGGGTGGGTCGTACAATGAGCAGTTCTTC.

This clone was detected a few times. This sequence joins TRBV19 and TRBJ2-2; D ambiguous. Germline V gene lookup returns CDR1 LNHDA and CDR2 SQIVND (reference sequence). The V gene lost 4 bases and the J gene lost 4 bases, with 7 bases spanning the gap. CDR3 length equals 13 residues. CDR3 sequence (DNA): TGTGCCAGTAGTAGCAGAGGCACCGGGGAGCTGTTTTTT. Its translation is CASSSRGTGELFF.

J is TRBJ1-1 and V is TRBV4-2; no clear D gene. Germline-derived CDR1 and CDR2 are LGHNA and YNFKEQ. The ends were cut back, 0 bases at V and 8 bases at J, with 13 bases in the middle. The CDR3 loop spans 14 amino acids. This CDR3 reads CASSQDLAGGEAFF. CDR3 nucleotides: TGTGCCAGCAGCCAAGACTTGGCAGGAGGGGAAGCTTTCTTT.

The V call is TRBV5-4, the J call TRBJ1-1; tentative D call: TRBD1 (6 bases). Between the trimmed V and J ends, which lost 0 bases and 7 bases, there was a span of 19 bases. CDR3 size: 16 residues. The germline V gene has CDR1 SGHNT and CDR2 YYREEE (reference sequence). The CDR3 reads CASSLVLIQGNGEAFF. In DNA, the CDR3 is TGTGCCAGCAGCTTGGTTCTCATCCAGGGGAATGGTGAAGCTTTCTTT.

In this sample, this clone turned up once. The rearrangement links TRBV7-2 to TRBJ1-1; TRBD1 agrees at 10 bases. J lost 5 bases, V lost 5 bases, and 8 bases had no gene match. Germline V gene lookup returns CDR1 SGHTA and CDR2 FQGNSA. The CDR3 extends over 15 amino acids. The CDR3 protein is CASSPWTGGGTEAFF. In DNA form, the CDR3 reads TGTGCCAGCAGCCCCTGGACAGGGGGAGGAACTGAAGCTTTCTTT. Complete variable domain (other parts from reference TRBV7-2 and TRBJ1-1): GAGVSQSPSNKVTEKGKDVELRCDPISGHTALYWYRQSLGQGLEFLIYFQGNSAPDKSGLPSDRFSAERTGGSVSTLTIQRTQQEDSAVYLCASSPWTGGGTEAFFGQGTRLTVV.